The clone carrying this T cell receptor (beta chain) was counted once. Its antigen is still unknown. Assay used: immunoSEQ multiplex PCR; TCRdb lists only in-frame clones, some missing. The profile shows about 140,000 clones, approximately 90% of them singletons. Germline CDR1 reads SGHRS; CDR2 reads YFSETQ. V shed 4 bases and J 8 bases; nucleotides not matched to a gene: 7. The CDR3 consists of 13 residues. The data originate from a study of T cell responses to AZD1222 COVID-19 vaccine. Study-level findings and limits: CD4 TCRs associated with vaccination spanned spike, dominating at 160-218 and 743-854. Most donors were white British, females outnumbered males, and clonal diversity was possibly underestimated. Breadth and depth of Spike-specific TCRs rose after two AZD1222 doses.

The sequences come from peripheral blood, collected on day 0 of AZD1222 vaccination. The chain uses TRBV5-1 and TRBJ1-2, with 8 nucleotides matching TRBD1. The receptor was isolated from an adult in good health. Here the CDR3 reads CASSIDRGWGYTF. DNA of the CDR3: TGCGCCAGCAGCATCGACAGGGGTTGGGGCTACACCTTC.